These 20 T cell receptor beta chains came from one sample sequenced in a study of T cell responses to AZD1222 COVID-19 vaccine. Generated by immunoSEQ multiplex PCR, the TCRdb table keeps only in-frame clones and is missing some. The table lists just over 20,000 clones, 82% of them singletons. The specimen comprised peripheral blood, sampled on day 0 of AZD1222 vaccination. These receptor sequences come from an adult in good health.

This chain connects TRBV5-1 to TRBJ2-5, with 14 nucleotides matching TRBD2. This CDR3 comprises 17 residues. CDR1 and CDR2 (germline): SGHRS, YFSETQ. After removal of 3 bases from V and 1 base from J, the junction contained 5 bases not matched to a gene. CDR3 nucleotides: TGCGCCAGCAGCTCCTCAGGACTAGCGGGGGGCCAAGAGACCCAGTACTTC. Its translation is CASSSSGLAGGQETQYF.

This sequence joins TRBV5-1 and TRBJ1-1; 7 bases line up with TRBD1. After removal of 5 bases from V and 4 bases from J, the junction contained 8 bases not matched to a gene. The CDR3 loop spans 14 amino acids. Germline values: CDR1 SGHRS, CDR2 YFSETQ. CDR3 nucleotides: TGCGCCAGCAGGCTGCAGGGGGATGTCACTGAAGCTTTCTTT. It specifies CASRLQGDVTEAFF.

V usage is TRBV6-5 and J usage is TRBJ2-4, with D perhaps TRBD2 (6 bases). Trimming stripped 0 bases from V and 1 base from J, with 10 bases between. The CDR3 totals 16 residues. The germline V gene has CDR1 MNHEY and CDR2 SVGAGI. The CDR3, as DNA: TGTGCCAGCAGTTACTCTGGGCTAGCGGCCAAAAACATTCAGTACTTC. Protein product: CASSYSGLAAKNIQYF.

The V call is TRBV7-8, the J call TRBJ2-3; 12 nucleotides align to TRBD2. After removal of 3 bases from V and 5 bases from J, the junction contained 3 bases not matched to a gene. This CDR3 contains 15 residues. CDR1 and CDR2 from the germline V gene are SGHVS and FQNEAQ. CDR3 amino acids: CASSLTSGGVDTQYF. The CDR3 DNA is TGTGCCAGCAGCTTGACTAGCGGGGGAGTAGATACGCAGTATTTT.

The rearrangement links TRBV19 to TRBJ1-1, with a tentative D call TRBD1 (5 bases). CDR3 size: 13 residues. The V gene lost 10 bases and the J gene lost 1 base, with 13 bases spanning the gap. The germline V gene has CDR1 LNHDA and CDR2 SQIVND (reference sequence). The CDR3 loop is CATQGWGNTEAFF. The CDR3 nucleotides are TGTGCCACCCAGGGATGGGGGAACACTGAAGCTTTCTTT. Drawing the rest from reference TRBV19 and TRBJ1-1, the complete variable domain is DGGITQSPKYLFRKEGQNVTLSCEQNLNHDAMYWYRQDPGQGLRLIYYSQIVNDFQKGDIAEGYSVSREKKESFPLTVTSAQKNPTAFYLCATQGWGNTEAFFGQGTRLTVV.

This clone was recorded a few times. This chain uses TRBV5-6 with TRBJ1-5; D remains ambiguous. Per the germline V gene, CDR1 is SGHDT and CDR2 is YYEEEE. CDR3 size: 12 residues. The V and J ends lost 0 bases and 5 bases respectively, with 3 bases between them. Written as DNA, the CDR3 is TGTGCCAGCAGCTTGGGGGATCAGCCCCAGCATTTT. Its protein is CASSLGDQPQHF.

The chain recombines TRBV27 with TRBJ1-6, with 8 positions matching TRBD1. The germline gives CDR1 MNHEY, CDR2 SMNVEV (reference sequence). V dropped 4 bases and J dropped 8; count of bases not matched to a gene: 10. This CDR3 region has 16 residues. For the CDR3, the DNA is TGTGCCAGCAGTTCCATCGACAGGGGAGGAGATTCACCCCTCCACTTT. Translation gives CASSSIDRGGDSPLHF.

The CDR3 region is CASSLKGEYGYTF. Here the CDR3 DNA reads TGTGCCAGCAGCTTGAAGGGGGAATATGGCTACACCTTC. V is TRBV7-2 and J is TRBJ1-2, with a tentative D call TRBD1 (6 bases). Trimming removed 3 bases at V and 5 bases at J, with 10 bases between. Germline lookup yields CDR1 SGHTA and CDR2 FQGNSA. This CDR3 contains 13 residues.

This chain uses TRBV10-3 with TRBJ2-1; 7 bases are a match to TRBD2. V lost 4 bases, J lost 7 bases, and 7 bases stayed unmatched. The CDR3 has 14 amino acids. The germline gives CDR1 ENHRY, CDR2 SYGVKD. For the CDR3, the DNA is TGTGCCATCAGTGGTTCGCGGGAGTTGAATGAGCAGTTCTTC. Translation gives CAISGSRELNEQFF.

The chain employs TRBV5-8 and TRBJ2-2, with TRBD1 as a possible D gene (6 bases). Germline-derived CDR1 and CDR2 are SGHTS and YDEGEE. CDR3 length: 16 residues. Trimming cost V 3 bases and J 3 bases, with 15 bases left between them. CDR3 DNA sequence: TGTGCCAGCAGCTCGGGTTCGGGACACTACACCGGGGAGCTGTTTTTT. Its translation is CASSSGSGHYTGELFF.

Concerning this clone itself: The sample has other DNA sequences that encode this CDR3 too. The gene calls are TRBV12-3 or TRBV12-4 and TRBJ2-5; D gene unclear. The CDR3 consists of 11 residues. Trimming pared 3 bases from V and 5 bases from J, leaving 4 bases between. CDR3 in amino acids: CASSFGETQYF. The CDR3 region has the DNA TGTGCCAGCAGTTTTGGGGAGACCCAGTACTTC.

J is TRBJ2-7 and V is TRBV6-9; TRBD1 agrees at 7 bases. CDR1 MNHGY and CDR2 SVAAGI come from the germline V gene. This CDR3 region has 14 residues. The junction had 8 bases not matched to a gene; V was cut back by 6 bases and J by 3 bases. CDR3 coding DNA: TGTGCCAGCAGCCCCAGGGACAGAAACTACGAGCAGTACTTC. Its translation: CASSPRDRNYEQYF.

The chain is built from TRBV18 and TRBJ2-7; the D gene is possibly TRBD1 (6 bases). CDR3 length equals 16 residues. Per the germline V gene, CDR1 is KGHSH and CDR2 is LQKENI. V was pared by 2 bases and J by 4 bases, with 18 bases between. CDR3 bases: TGTGCCAGCTCACCAAGCGCAGGGGTCAAGATTTACGAGCAGTACTTC. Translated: CASSPSAGVKIYEQYF.

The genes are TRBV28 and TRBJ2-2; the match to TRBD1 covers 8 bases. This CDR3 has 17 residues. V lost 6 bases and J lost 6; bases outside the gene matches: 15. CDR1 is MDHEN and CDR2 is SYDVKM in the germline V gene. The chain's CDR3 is CASSPPGGTGDSGELFF. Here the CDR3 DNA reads TGTGCCAGCAGCCCCCCAGGGGGGACAGGCGACTCCGGGGAGCTGTTTTTT.

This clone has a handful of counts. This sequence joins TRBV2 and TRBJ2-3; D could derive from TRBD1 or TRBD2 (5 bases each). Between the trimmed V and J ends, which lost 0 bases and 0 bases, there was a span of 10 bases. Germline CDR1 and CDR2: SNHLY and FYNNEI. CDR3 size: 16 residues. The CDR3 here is CASSEALGGSTDTQYF. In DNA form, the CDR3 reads TGTGCCAGCAGTGAAGCGCTTGGGGGAAGCACAGATACGCAGTATTTT.

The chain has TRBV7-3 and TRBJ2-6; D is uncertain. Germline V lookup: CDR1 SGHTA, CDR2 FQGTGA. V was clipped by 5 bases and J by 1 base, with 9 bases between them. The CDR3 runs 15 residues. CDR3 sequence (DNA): TGTGCCAGCAGCCCCTGGGTGTCTGGGGCCAACGTCCTGACTTTC. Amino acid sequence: CASSPWVSGANVLTF. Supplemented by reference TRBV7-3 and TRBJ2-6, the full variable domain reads GAGVSQTPSNKVTEKGKYVELRCDPISGHTALYWYRQSLGQGPEFLIYFQGTGAADDSGLPNDRFFAVRPEGSVSTLKIQRTERGDSAVYLCASSPWVSGANVLTFGAGSRLTVL.

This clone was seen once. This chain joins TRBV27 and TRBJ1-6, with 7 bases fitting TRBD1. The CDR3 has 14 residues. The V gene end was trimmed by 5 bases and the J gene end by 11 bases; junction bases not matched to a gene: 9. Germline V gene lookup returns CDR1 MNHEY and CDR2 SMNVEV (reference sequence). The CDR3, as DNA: TGTGCCAGCAGTCCCCGACAGGGCCAGGCACCCCTCCACTTT. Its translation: CASSPRQGQAPLHF.

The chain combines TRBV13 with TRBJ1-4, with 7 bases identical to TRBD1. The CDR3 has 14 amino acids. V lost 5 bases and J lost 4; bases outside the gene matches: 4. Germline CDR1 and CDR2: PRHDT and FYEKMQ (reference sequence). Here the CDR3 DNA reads TGTGCCAGCAGCCAGGGACAGTTTAATGAAAAACTGTTTTTT. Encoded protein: CASSQGQFNEKLFF.

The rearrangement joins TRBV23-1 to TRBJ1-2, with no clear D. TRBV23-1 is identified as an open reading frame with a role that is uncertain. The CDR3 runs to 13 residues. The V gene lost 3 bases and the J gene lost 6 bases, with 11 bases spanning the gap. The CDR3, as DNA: TGCGCCAGCAGTCACTCCTTTCATCATGGCTACACCTTC. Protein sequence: CASSHSFHHGYTF.

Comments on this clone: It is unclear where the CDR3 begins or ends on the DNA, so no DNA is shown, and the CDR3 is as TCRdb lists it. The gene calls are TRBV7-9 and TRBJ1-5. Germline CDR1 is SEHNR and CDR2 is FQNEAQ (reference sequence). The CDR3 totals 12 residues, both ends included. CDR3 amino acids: CASSSSGQPQHF.